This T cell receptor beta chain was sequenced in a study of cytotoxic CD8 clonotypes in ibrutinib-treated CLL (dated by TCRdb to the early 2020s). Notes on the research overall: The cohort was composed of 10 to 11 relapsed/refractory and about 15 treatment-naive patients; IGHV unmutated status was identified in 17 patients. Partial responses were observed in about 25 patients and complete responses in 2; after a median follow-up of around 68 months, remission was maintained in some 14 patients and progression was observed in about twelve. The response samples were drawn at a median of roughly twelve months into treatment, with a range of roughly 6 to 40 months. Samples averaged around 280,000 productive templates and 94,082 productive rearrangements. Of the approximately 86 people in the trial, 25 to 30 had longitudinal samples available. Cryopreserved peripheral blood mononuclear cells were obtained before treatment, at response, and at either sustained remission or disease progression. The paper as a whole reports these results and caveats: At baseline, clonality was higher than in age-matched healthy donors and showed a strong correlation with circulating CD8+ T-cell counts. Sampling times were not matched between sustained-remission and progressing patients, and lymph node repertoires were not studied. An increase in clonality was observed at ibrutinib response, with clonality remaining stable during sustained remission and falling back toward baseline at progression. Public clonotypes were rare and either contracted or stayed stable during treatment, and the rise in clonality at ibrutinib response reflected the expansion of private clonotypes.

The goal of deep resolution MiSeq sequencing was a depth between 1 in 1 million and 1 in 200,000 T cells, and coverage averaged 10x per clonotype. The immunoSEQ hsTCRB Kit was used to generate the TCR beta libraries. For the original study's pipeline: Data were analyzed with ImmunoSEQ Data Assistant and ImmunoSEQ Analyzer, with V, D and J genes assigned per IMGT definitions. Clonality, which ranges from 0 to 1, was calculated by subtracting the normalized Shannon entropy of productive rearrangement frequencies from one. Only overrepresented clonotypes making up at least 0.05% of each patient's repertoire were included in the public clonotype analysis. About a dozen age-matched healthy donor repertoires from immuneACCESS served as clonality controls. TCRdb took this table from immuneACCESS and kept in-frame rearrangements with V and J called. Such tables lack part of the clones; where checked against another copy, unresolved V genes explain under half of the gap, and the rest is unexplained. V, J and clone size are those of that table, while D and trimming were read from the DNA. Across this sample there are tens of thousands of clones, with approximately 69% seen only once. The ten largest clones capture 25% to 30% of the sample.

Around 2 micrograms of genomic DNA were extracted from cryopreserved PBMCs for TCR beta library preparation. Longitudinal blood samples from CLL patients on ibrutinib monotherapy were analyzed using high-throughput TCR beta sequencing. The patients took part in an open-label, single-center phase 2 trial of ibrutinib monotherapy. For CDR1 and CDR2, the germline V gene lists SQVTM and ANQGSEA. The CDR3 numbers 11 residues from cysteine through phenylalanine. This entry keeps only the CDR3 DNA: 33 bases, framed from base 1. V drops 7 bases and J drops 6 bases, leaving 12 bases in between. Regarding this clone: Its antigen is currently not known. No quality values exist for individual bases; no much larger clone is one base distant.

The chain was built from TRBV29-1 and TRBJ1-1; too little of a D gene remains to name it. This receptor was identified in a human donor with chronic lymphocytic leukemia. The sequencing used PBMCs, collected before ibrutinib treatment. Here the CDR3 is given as CSEVVGAEAFF. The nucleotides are TGCAGCGAAGTCGTTGGGGCTGAAGCTTTCTTT.